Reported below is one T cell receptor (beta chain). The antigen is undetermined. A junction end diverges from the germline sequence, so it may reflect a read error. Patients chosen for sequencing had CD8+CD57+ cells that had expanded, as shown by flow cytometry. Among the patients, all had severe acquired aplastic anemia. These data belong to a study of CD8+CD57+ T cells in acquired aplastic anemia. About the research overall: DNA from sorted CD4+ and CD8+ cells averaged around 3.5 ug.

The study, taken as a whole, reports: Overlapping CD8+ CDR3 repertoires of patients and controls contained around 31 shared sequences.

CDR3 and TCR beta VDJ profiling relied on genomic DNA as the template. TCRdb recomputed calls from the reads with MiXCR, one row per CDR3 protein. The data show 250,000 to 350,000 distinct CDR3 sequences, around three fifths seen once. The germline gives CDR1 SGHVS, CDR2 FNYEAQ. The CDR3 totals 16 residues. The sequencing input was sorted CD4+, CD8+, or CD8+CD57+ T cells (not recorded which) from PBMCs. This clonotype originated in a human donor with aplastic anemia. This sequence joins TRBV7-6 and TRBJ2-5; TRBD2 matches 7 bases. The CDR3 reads CASSFIGGGDQETRYF. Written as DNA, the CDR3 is TGTGCCAGCAGCTTTATCGGCGGGGGAGACCAAGAGACCCGGTACTTC.